These T cell receptor beta chains were read from a single sample in a study of shared clonotypes between healthy human individuals. Measured with immunoSEQ multiplex PCR; TCRdb has only the in-frame clones, and not every one. The sample shows roughly 2.2 million clones, more than 80% of them seen only once. Sequencing used naive CD4+ T cells from PBMCs. Source of these receptors: a man younger than 30 in good health. Some clones in this sample may be carry-over from other donors' samples. CDR3s include the opening cysteine and the closing phenylalanine or tryptophan. D genes are given only for firm matches. Clone size is given for some rows only: seen once, a few or many times, or a class if the clone is expanded.

d_gene: TRBD1
j_gene: TRBJ2-2
abundance: NA
v_gene: TRBV5-1
CDR3nt: TGCGCCAGCAGCTGGGACAGGGAGGATGCCGGGGAGCTGTTTTTT
CDR3aa: CASSWDREDAGELFF

d_gene: NA
j_gene: TRBJ2-4
abundance: NA
v_gene: TRBV28
CDR3nt: TGTGCCAGCAGTTTATGGGAGGTTAAGGCCAAAAACATTCAGTACTTC
CDR3aa: CASSLWEVKAKNIQYF

d_gene: TRBD2
j_gene: TRBJ2-7
abundance: NA
v_gene: TRBV6-5
CDR3nt: TGTGCCAGCAGTTACAGGCGGGAGACCTCCTACGAGCAGTACTTC
CDR3aa: CASSYRRETSYEQYF

d_gene: NA
j_gene: TRBJ1-2
abundance: NA
v_gene: TRBV7-9
CDR3nt: TGTGCCAGCAGCTTAATGACAGGCCAAGAGAACTACACCTTC
CDR3aa: CASSLMTGQENYTF

d_gene: NA
j_gene: TRBJ2-2
abundance: NA
v_gene: TRBV11-2
CDR3nt: TGTGCCAGCAGCCCGGTCGATTGGCTCGGGGAGCTGTTTTTT
CDR3aa: CASSPVDWLGELFF

d_gene: NA
j_gene: TRBJ1-4
abundance: once
v_gene: TRBV28
CDR3nt: TGTGCCAGCACAGACCCGACTAATGAAAAACTGTTTTTT
CDR3aa: CASTDPTNEKLFF

d_gene: NA
j_gene: TRBJ2-2
abundance: NA
v_gene: TRBV10-3
CDR3nt: TGCGCCATCCGTAATCTGCAGGGAGGCAGCGGGGAGCTGTTTTTT
CDR3aa: CAIRNLQGGSGELFF

d_gene: NA
j_gene: TRBJ2-5
abundance: NA
v_gene: TRBV29-1
CDR3nt: TGCAGCGTTGAAGTACGGGGGGCAGGAGAGACCCAGTACTTC
CDR3aa: CSVEVRGAGETQYF

d_gene: NA
j_gene: TRBJ2-7
abundance: NA
v_gene: TRBV11-2
CDR3nt: TGTGCCAGCAGCTTAGGTGCAGGGCTTAGCGACGAGCAGTACTTC
CDR3aa: CASSLGAGLSDEQYF

d_gene: NA
j_gene: TRBJ2-6
abundance: NA
v_gene: TRBV28
CDR3nt: TGTGCCACCGCGGACTCCTCTGGGGCCAACGTCCTGACTTTC
CDR3aa: CATADSSGANVLTF